This T cell receptor beta chain was identified in a study of regulatory T cells in long-lasting Graves disease. This clonotype was observed a handful of times. Time point meaning: newly diagnosed GD, antithyroid drugs for less than 3 months. PBMC RNA was the source of the TCR library. iRepertoire HTBI primers and Arm-PCR of CDR3 regions built TCR beta libraries. TCRdb re-derived calls from the multiplex PCR reads in MiXCR, one entry per CDR3 protein. The sample carries 520,000 or so distinct CDR3 sequences, approximately 12% recorded once. Another study also made use of these data, one on T cells in Graves' hyperthyroidism and ophthalmopathy.

The receptor comes from a woman under 40 with Graves disease. The material was peripheral blood mononuclear cells (PBMCs), obtained at new diagnosis, from a patient treated with antithyroid drugs.

In DNA, the CDR3 is TGTGCCAGCAGCTGGTCGGGGTCTGAAGCTTTCTTT. It codes for CASSWSGSEAFF. The chain is built from TRBV5-6 and TRBJ1-1; D gene ambiguous. V was pared by 3 bases and J by 6 bases, with 9 bases between. Looked up from germline, CDR1 is SGHDT and CDR2 is YYEEEE. CDR3 length equals 12 residues.